This T cell receptor (beta chain) was recorded in a study of human T cells and chemical hapten exposure (dated by TCRdb to 2020 to 2022). Regarding the complete study: Libraries were combined into a pool for sequencing, and differences in TCR yield between samples came mainly from small differences in library volumes within the pool. For every blood RNA sample, sequencing covered both the TCR alpha and TCR beta chains. This study followed changes in the peripheral blood TCR repertoire in vivo during primary and secondary sensitization of alopecia patients to the hapten diphenylcyclopropenone (DPC). Results and caveats for the whole study, not just this receptor: Repeated subsampling changed both the strength of the expansion versus patch-test correlation and the threshold at which that correlation became significant. DPC sensitization did not change how many TCRs were above 1 in 1000 frequency, and no evidence was found of alterations in global repertoire structure.

The germline V gene (reference sequence) supplies CDR1 MNHEY and CDR2 SMNVEV. Trimming accounts for 6 bases at V and 6 bases at J, while the number of junction bases matched to no gene is 11. From its cysteine to its phenylalanine, the CDR3 spans 15 amino acids. Left in the record is the CDR3 DNA by itself, 45 bases read in frame from the first base. The time point tag for this specimen amounts to: healthy volunteer bleed at 6 weeks. Total RNA was extracted from unfractionated whole blood that had been collected in Tempus Blood RNA tubes. A handful of healthy volunteers were used as TCR sequencing controls and were bled at day 0, 2 weeks and 6 weeks. This clonotype was counted many times. Its binding antigen is unknown. No qualities accompany the bases; no much larger clone lies one base away. Libraries were prepared through RACE. The sequencing machine was a NextSeq 500. During library preparation, unique molecular identifiers were attached to individual cDNA molecules so that TCRs could be counted in a quantitative, reproducible way. Concerning the study's data processing: Samples had a median of about 96,000 TCRs, with a range from 23,224 to 690,600. V, J and CDR3 annotation of the TCR reads was carried out using the Decombinator software suite. Every sample was subsampled to the same number of TCRs (28,000) for the PS versus PT1 abundance plots. Expanded TCRs were defined as absent before sensitization and observed at least eight times at the 2-week time point. The public reads were run again by TCRdb, first through fastp at Q25 and then through MiXCR, and only productive beta chains were kept. Every distinct CDR3 protein forms one entry, paired with its most common genes and DNA. The V and J calls and clone size are TCRdb's, not the authors'. The sample contains tens of thousands of distinct CDR3 sequences, less than 6% of them found a single time. The top ten constitute more than 10% of the sample.

The chain links TRBV27 with TRBJ2-1; 7 of the junction bases match TRBD2. This receptor was obtained from a human donor in good health. Some clones in this sample may be carry-over from other donors' samples. The specimen was whole blood. The CDR3 protein: CASRNPSAGVNEQFF. The DNA sequence reads TGTGCCAGCAGGAACCCCTCCGCGGGGGTCAATGAGCAGTTCTTC.